The 8 T cell receptor beta chains below come from one sample, sequenced in a study of T cell responses to AZD1222 COVID-19 vaccine. The method was immunoSEQ multiplex PCR; TCRdb's version includes in-frame clones alone and lacks a portion of them. This sample has around 30,000 clones, with 93% found just once. Specimen: peripheral blood, collected on day 0 of AZD1222 vaccination. The receptors originated from an adult in good health.

The rearrangement uses TRBV5-1 and TRBJ1-5; TRBD1 might be the D (5 bases). V was shortened by 0 bases and J by 1 base, with 5 bases between the two germline ends. The V gene's germline CDR1 is SGHRS and CDR2 YFSETQ. CDR3 size: 14 residues. The DNA of the CDR3 is TGCGCCAGCAGCTTGGAGGGGAGCAATCAGCCCCAGCATTTT. It codes for CASSLEGSNQPQHF.

The chain joins TRBV5-4 to TRBJ1-3; D uncertain. Trimming left V 4 bases short and J 0 bases short, with 8 bases between. This CDR3 has 14 amino acids. Germline V gives CDR1 SGHNT, CDR2 YYREEE (reference sequence). The CDR3 is CASSTSFSGNTIYF. The CDR3 bases are TGTGCCAGCAGCACTAGTTTCTCTGGAAACACCATATATTTT.

This chain connects TRBV20-1 to TRBJ1-5, with a possible D match to TRBD1 (6 bases). Per germline, CDR1 DFQATT and CDR2 SNEGSKA (reference sequence). V shed 3 bases and J shed 0 bases, with 15 bases lying between them. CDR3 length: 16 amino acids. For the CDR3, the DNA is TGCAGTGCTAGTTGGGCAGGGGAGTATAGCAATCAGCCCCAGCATTTT. Its protein product is CSASWAGEYSNQPQHF.

The chain uses TRBV28 and TRBJ1-2, with no clear D. There are 13 residues in the CDR3. Germline V CDR1 and CDR2: MDHEN, SYDVKM. Trimming removed 7 bases at V and 1 base at J, with 10 bases between. CDR3 residues: CASTSPNNYGYTF. In DNA, the CDR3 is TGTGCCAGCACCTCGCCCAATAACTATGGCTACACCTTC.

This clone has a single count. The V and J genes are TRBV28 and TRBJ1-4; TRBD1 matches 9 bases. The CDR3 is 14 residues long. The J segment lost 8 bases and the V segment lost 6 bases, leaving 7 bases of the junction unmatched. Germline CDR1 is MDHEN and CDR2 is SYDVKM. The CDR3 is CASRGQGIAEKLFF. The CDR3, as DNA: TGTGCCAGCAGAGGACAGGGGATAGCGGAAAAACTGTTTTTT.

V gene TRBV18 combines with J gene TRBJ1-5; D not certain. The germline V gene has CDR1 KGHSH and CDR2 LQKENI. V was clipped by 1 base and J by 4 bases, with 11 bases between them. The CDR3 consists of 15 residues. The CDR3 DNA follows: TGTGCCAGCTCACCACTTGGGGTCGGAAATCAGCCCCAGCATTTT. As protein: CASSPLGVGNQPQHF.

J is TRBJ2-3 and V is TRBV5-1, with D possibly matching TRBD2 (6 bases). CDR3 length equals 13 residues. V lost 7 bases, J lost 6 bases, and 15 bases lay in between. CDR1 is SGHRS and CDR2 is YFSETQ in the germline V gene. The CDR3 loop is CASGQSGGDTQYF. The DNA for the CDR3 is TGCGCCAGCGGACAATCCGGAGGGGATACGCAGTATTTT.

This chain joins TRBV30 and TRBJ1-1, with D perhaps TRBD1 (6 bases). From germline, CDR1 is GTSNPN and CDR2 SVGIG (reference sequence). V lost 2 bases and J lost 0, with 19 bases in between. The CDR3 has 17 residues. For the CDR3, the DNA is TGTGCCTGGAGTCCAGGGGCCAAGGGGTTAATGAACACTGAAGCTTTCTTT. This gives the protein CAWSPGAKGLMNTEAFF.